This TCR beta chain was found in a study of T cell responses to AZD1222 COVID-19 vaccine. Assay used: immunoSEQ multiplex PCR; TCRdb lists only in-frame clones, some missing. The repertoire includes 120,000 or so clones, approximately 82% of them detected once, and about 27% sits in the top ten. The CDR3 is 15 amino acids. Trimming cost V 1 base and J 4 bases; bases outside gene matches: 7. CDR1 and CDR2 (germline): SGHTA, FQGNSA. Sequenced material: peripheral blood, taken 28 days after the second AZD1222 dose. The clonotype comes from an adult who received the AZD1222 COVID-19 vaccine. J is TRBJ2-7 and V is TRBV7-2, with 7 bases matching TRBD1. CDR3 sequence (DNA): TGTGCCAGCAGCTTAGGACAGGGAAGATGGTACGAGCAGTACTTC. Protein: CASSLGQGRWYEQYF.